The rows below give T cell receptor beta chains drawn from one sample of a study of identical twins. TCRdb analysed the 5' RACE reads with MiXCR anew, one entry per CDR3 protein. This table has 700,000 or so distinct CDR3 sequences, under 9% appearing once. Separately, the same data were catalogued under a study of yellow fever vaccine responses in identical twins.

Sequenced input: PBMCs. Receptors originate from a woman under 30 in good health. CDR3s include the opening cysteine and the closing phenylalanine or tryptophan. D genes are given only for firm matches. Size values are once, few and many counts, or a class for expanded clones, and some rows have none.

v_call: TRBV11-2; clone_size: .; d_call: .; j_call: TRBJ2-6; cdr3_nt: TGTGCCAGCAGCTCCCTAGGACGGACTGGGGCCAACGTCCTGACTTTC; cdr3_aa: CASSSLGRTGANVLTF
v_call: TRBV24-1; clone_size: many; d_call: TRBD2; j_call: TRBJ2-7; cdr3_nt: TGTGCCACCAGTGGCCCTAGCGGGGCGTCCTACGAGCAGTACTTC; cdr3_aa: CATSGPSGASYEQYF
v_call: TRBV20-1; clone_size: .; d_call: TRBD1; j_call: TRBJ2-5; cdr3_nt: TGCAGTTCAGGGGTCAGGGACAGAGGGTGGGAGACCCAGTACTTC; cdr3_aa: CSSGVRDRGWETQYF
v_call: TRBV29-1; clone_size: few; d_call: .; j_call: TRBJ2-7; cdr3_nt: TGCAGCGTTGAAGAAACGACTGACGCGACGTCCTACGAGCAGTACTTC; cdr3_aa: CSVEETTDATSYEQYF
v_call: TRBV7-7; clone_size: few; d_call: .; j_call: TRBJ2-2; cdr3_nt: TGTGCTAGCAGCCGTAGCGGAGCGAACACCGGGGAGCTGTTTTTT; cdr3_aa: CASSRSGANTGELFF
v_call: TRBV21-1; clone_size: .; d_call: .; j_call: TRBJ1-2; cdr3_nt: TGTGCCACCAAGGCGGGGGATGGTGGCTACACCTTC; cdr3_aa: CATKAGDGGYTF
v_call: TRBV6-1; clone_size: many; d_call: .; j_call: TRBJ2-1; cdr3_nt: TGTGCCAGCAGTGAAAGGGGGGGCTCCTACAATGAGCAGTTCTTC; cdr3_aa: CASSERGGSYNEQFF
v_call: TRBV7-2; clone_size: many; d_call: .; j_call: TRBJ2-4; cdr3_nt: TGTGCCAGCAGCTTTCTAGCCAAAAACATTCAGTACTTC; cdr3_aa: CASSFLAKNIQYF
v_call: TRBV7-9; clone_size: few; d_call: TRBD1; j_call: TRBJ2-5; cdr3_nt: TGTGCCAGCAGCTTCCTACCGGGACAGGGGGTTGAAGAGACCCAGTACTTC; cdr3_aa: CASSFLPGQGVEETQYF
v_call: TRBV7-2; clone_size: few; d_call: .; j_call: TRBJ1-4; cdr3_nt: TGTGCCAGCAGCTTAGCGGGGAGGGTATTTTCAGAAGAAAAACTGTTTTTT; cdr3_aa: CASSLAGRVFSEEKLFF
v_call: TRBV6-2/TRBV6-3; clone_size: few; d_call: .; j_call: TRBJ2-2; cdr3_nt: TGTGCCAGCAGTTTTTTGGGCGGAACCGGGGAGCTGTTTTTT; cdr3_aa: CASSFLGGTGELFF
v_call: TRBV27; clone_size: few; d_call: .; j_call: TRBJ2-7; cdr3_nt: TGTGCCAGCAGTCTCCACGCCGCCTACGAGCAGTACTTC; cdr3_aa: CASSLHAAYEQYF
v_call: TRBV4-3; clone_size: few; d_call: .; j_call: TRBJ1-5; cdr3_nt: TGCGCCAGCAGCCAAGCACAGGGCCAGCCCCAGCATTTT; cdr3_aa: CASSQAQGQPQHF
v_call: TRBV12-3/TRBV12-4; clone_size: many; d_call: .; j_call: TRBJ1-2; cdr3_nt: TGTGCCAGCAGTTTAATGAGGAACTATGGCTACACCTTC; cdr3_aa: CASSLMRNYGYTF
v_call: TRBV6-6; clone_size: few; d_call: .; j_call: TRBJ2-3; cdr3_nt: TGTGCCAGCAGTTACTCGCCTGAGGTGCAGTATTTT; cdr3_aa: CASSYSPEVQYF
v_call: TRBV29-1; clone_size: .; d_call: .; j_call: TRBJ2-2; cdr3_nt: TGCAGCGTTGATCCCCGGGGCACCGGGGAGCTGTTTTTT; cdr3_aa: CSVDPRGTGELFF
v_call: TRBV27; clone_size: few; d_call: TRBD2; j_call: TRBJ2-1; cdr3_nt: TGTGCCAGCAGTCCGGGACTAGCGAGCGAGCAGTTCTTC; cdr3_aa: CASSPGLASEQFF
v_call: TRBV5-1; clone_size: many; d_call: .; j_call: TRBJ2-7; cdr3_nt: TGCGCCAGCAGCATACCGGACACCTACGAGCAGTACTTC; cdr3_aa: CASSIPDTYEQYF
v_call: TRBV29-1; clone_size: .; d_call: .; j_call: TRBJ2-5; cdr3_nt: TGCAGCGTTGGAGAGTCTGCCTGGGAGACCCAGTACTTC; cdr3_aa: CSVGESAWETQYF
v_call: TRBV5-1; clone_size: many; d_call: .; j_call: TRBJ2-7; cdr3_nt: TGCGCCAGCAGCCCGGGCAGCGGGACATCAACCTACGAGCAGTACTTC; cdr3_aa: CASSPGSGTSTYEQYF
v_call: TRBV5-1; clone_size: .; d_call: TRBD1; j_call: TRBJ2-7; cdr3_nt: TGCGCCAGCAGCTCCACAGGGGTCCACTACGAGCAGTACTTC; cdr3_aa: CASSSTGVHYEQYF
v_call: TRBV11-2; clone_size: few; d_call: .; j_call: TRBJ2-3; cdr3_nt: TGTGCCAGCAGCTTAATGCCCCATACGCAGTATTTT; cdr3_aa: CASSLMPHTQYF
v_call: TRBV20-1; clone_size: few; d_call: TRBD1; j_call: TRBJ2-5; cdr3_nt: TGCAGTGCTAGAGTGGGGCAGGGGGCGCGTCTTAGGTTGGAGACCCAGTACTTC; cdr3_aa: CSARVGQGARLRLETQYF
v_call: TRBV29-1; clone_size: .; d_call: .; j_call: TRBJ1-4; cdr3_nt: TGCAGCGTTGAACCTGGGACCGCTGAAAAACTGTTTTTT; cdr3_aa: CSVEPGTAEKLFF
v_call: TRBV28; clone_size: .; d_call: .; j_call: TRBJ2-5; cdr3_nt: TGTGCCAGCAGTTTATTCTCGGGAGCGGAGACCCAGTACTTC; cdr3_aa: CASSLFSGAETQYF
v_call: TRBV20-1; clone_size: few; d_call: .; j_call: TRBJ2-3; cdr3_nt: TGCAGTGCTAGAGTGGCGGGACCCACAGATACGCAGTATTTT; cdr3_aa: CSARVAGPTDTQYF
v_call: TRBV11-1; clone_size: .; d_call: TRBD2; j_call: TRBJ2-1; cdr3_nt: TGTGCCAGCGGTAGTACCATTAGCGGGAGGGCCGGTTACAATGAGCAGTTCTTC; cdr3_aa: CASGSTISGRAGYNEQFF
v_call: TRBV27; clone_size: few; d_call: TRBD1; j_call: TRBJ2-7; cdr3_nt: TGTGCCAGCAGTCCGGGACAGGGAGGTTATTTTTCCTACGAGCAGTACTTC; cdr3_aa: CASSPGQGGYFSYEQYF
v_call: TRBV24-1; clone_size: few; d_call: .; j_call: TRBJ2-1; cdr3_nt: TGTGCCACCAGTCTCCAGGGAGCGAATGAGCAGTTCTTC; cdr3_aa: CATSLQGANEQFF
v_call: TRBV7-2; clone_size: few; d_call: .; j_call: TRBJ2-2; cdr3_nt: TGTGCCAGCAGCTTCGACCTCCCTTCCGGGGAGCTGTTTTTT; cdr3_aa: CASSFDLPSGELFF
v_call: TRBV19; clone_size: few; d_call: .; j_call: TRBJ2-1; cdr3_nt: TGTGCCAGTAGTACTAGCGTCGGTGAGCAGTTCTTC; cdr3_aa: CASSTSVGEQFF
v_call: TRBV9; clone_size: few; d_call: TRBD1; j_call: TRBJ1-6; cdr3_nt: TGTGCCAGCAGCGTAGGACAGGGGGCGAGGGTCGGCTCACCCCTCCACTTT; cdr3_aa: CASSVGQGARVGSPLHF
v_call: TRBV9; clone_size: few; d_call: TRBD1; j_call: TRBJ2-7; cdr3_nt: TGTGCCAGCAGCGGCGGACAGGGGTCGACCTACGAGCAGTACTTC; cdr3_aa: CASSGGQGSTYEQYF
v_call: TRBV6-2/TRBV6-3; clone_size: .; d_call: .; j_call: TRBJ2-7; cdr3_nt: TGTGCCAGCAGGCCTGACATCTCCTACGAGCAGTACTTC; cdr3_aa: CASRPDISYEQYF
v_call: TRBV29-1; clone_size: few; d_call: TRBD2; j_call: TRBJ2-1; cdr3_nt: TGCAGCGTGTTGCCGCGGGGGGGCGCAGGCAATGAGCAGTTCTTC; cdr3_aa: CSVLPRGGAGNEQFF
v_call: TRBV28; clone_size: .; d_call: .; j_call: TRBJ1-5; cdr3_nt: TGTGCCAGCAGTCTGGTGGGAGACCGCAATCAGCCCCAGCATTTT; cdr3_aa: CASSLVGDRNQPQHF
v_call: TRBV27; clone_size: .; d_call: .; j_call: TRBJ2-7; cdr3_nt: TGTGCCAGCAGTTTATCGGGACCCCGTTATAATAAATACGAGCAGTACTTC; cdr3_aa: CASSLSGPRYNKYEQYF
v_call: TRBV18; clone_size: many; d_call: TRBD1; j_call: TRBJ2-3; cdr3_nt: TGTGCCAGCTCACAGACAGGGGCCGACACAGATACGCAGTATTTT; cdr3_aa: CASSQTGADTDTQYF
v_call: TRBV7-9; clone_size: few; d_call: .; j_call: TRBJ1-1; cdr3_nt: TGTGCCAGCAGCTTCCGGGACGTGACTGAAGCTTTCTTT; cdr3_aa: CASSFRDVTEAFF
v_call: TRBV12-3/TRBV12-4; clone_size: many; d_call: .; j_call: TRBJ1-6; cdr3_nt: TGTGCCAGCAGTCCCGCCCCGACAGCGGTAAATTCACCCCTCCACTTT; cdr3_aa: CASSPAPTAVNSPLHF
v_call: TRBV6-1; clone_size: few; d_call: TRBD1; j_call: TRBJ1-5; cdr3_nt: TGTGCCAGCTCTCAAGGTGGGGCAAGGGGGCATCGCAATCAGCCCCAGCATTTT; cdr3_aa: CASSQGGARGHRNQPQHF
v_call: TRBV10-3; clone_size: many; d_call: .; j_call: TRBJ2-5; cdr3_nt: TGTGCCATCAAAGGAGCTCTGGAGACCCAGTACTTC; cdr3_aa: CAIKGALETQYF
v_call: TRBV7-9; clone_size: many; d_call: .; j_call: TRBJ2-7; cdr3_nt: TGTGCCAGCAGCTTAAAGCTGGGGGCCGAGCAGTACTTC; cdr3_aa: CASSLKLGAEQYF
v_call: TRBV7-2; clone_size: few; d_call: TRBD1; j_call: TRBJ2-7; cdr3_nt: TGTGCCAGCAGCTTAGTTGGACAGGGGGCTTACGAGCAGTACTTC; cdr3_aa: CASSLVGQGAYEQYF
v_call: TRBV28; clone_size: many; d_call: TRBD1; j_call: TRBJ2-4; cdr3_nt: TGTGCCAGCAGTTCGCGGGACAGGGGTAATCAGGGCAAAAACATTCAGTACTTC; cdr3_aa: CASSSRDRGNQGKNIQYF
v_call: TRBV7-9; clone_size: .; d_call: .; j_call: TRBJ1-4; cdr3_nt: TGTGCCAGCAGCCTTGCCGGAACGGGGGAAAAACTGTTTTTT; cdr3_aa: CASSLAGTGEKLFF
v_call: TRBV7-2; clone_size: many; d_call: TRBD1; j_call: TRBJ2-7; cdr3_nt: TGTGCCAGCAGCTTGGGGACAGGGCCCTACGAGCAGTACTTC; cdr3_aa: CASSLGTGPYEQYF
v_call: TRBV29-1; clone_size: many; d_call: TRBD1; j_call: TRBJ2-5; cdr3_nt: TGCAGCGTTGGGGACAGGGATGAGACCCAGTACTTC; cdr3_aa: CSVGDRDETQYF
v_call: TRBV4-3; clone_size: many; d_call: TRBD2; j_call: TRBJ2-1; cdr3_nt: TGCGCCAGCAGCCAAGATCGAGGGGGGACTAGCGGGACCTACAATGAGCAGTTCTTC; cdr3_aa: CASSQDRGGTSGTYNEQFF
v_call: TRBV9; clone_size: .; d_call: .; j_call: TRBJ2-1; cdr3_nt: TGTGCCAGCAGCCCGCCGAGTTCGGCCTACAATGAGCAGTTCTTC; cdr3_aa: CASSPPSSAYNEQFF
v_call: TRBV20-1; clone_size: .; d_call: TRBD2; j_call: TRBJ2-7; cdr3_nt: TGCAGTGCTAGACCTAGCGGGGGATTCAGCTCCTACGAGCAGTACTTC; cdr3_aa: CSARPSGGFSSYEQYF
v_call: TRBV7-2; clone_size: many; d_call: .; j_call: TRBJ2-7; cdr3_nt: TGTGCCAGCAGCTTATTGGACAGATCCTACGAGCAGTACTTC; cdr3_aa: CASSLLDRSYEQYF
v_call: TRBV12-3/TRBV12-4; clone_size: many; d_call: TRBD1; j_call: TRBJ2-1; cdr3_nt: TGTGCCAGCAGTTTAACCCTCTTTAGGGACAGGGGGGCTGAGCAGTTCTTC; cdr3_aa: CASSLTLFRDRGAEQFF